The sequence of this T cell receptor beta chain was determined in a study of identical twins (dated by TCRdb to about 2016). About the study as a whole: TCR alpha and beta repertoires from monozygotic twins, unrelated adults of various ages and cord blood were deep-sequenced to test whether fetal clonotypes persist. To rule out contamination, the twin experiments were replicated at different times with different library preparation protocols.

Only healthy Caucasian donors were included. The twin cohort comprised three pairs of female monozygotic twins, all aged roughly 18 to 30 years. The RNA used for TCR libraries was isolated from peripheral blood mononuclear cells. A note on this clonotype: This clone's antigen is unknown. No quality values exist for individual bases; no much larger clone is one base distant.

Paper-wide results and their limitations: Zero-insertion analyses could be partly confounded by invariant T cells such as MAIT and iNKT, although diverse VJ usage argued against such confounding for most clonotypes. Recombination models systematically underestimated out-of-frame TCR alpha sharing in monozygotic twins but agreed with sharing between unrelated individuals. Fewer insertions were carried by abundant cord blood beta clonotypes, a similar but weaker trend appeared in young adult naive repertoires, and no such trend appeared in memory repertoires. A weaker excess of twin sharing was found in beta out-of-frame sequences because the signal-to-noise ratio was lowered by fewer shared sequences. Out-of-frame TCR alpha sequences shared between twins showed an excess of low generation-probability sequences compared with coincidental sharing between unrelated individuals. Because the same donors could not be followed over many years, the conclusions depended on cross-sectional statistical analysis.

The receptor library was made with 5' RACE. These reads were obtained on an Illumina HiSeq 2000. Template switching added a universal primer binding site, and the final cDNA carried a unique molecular identifier that allowed TCR cDNA molecules to be counted accurately. Specific primers in the conserved constant-segment region were used to synthesize first-strand cDNA for the TCR alpha and beta chains. To control for contamination, every cDNA library was double barcoded, receiving both a SMART-Mk sample barcode and Illumina barcodes. Two successive PCR steps introduced TruSeq adapter sequences along with Illumina sample barcodes. Sequencing of the TCR alpha and beta cDNA libraries was done on the Illumina HiSeq platform using custom primers. Turning to the authors' computational methods: Raw reads were processed with MiGEC to extract unique molecular identifiers, and MiXCR was used to determine CDR3 positions. Recombination models were inferred per individual with the repgenHMM and IGoR tools using an EM algorithm. The analysis of shared clonotypes was done with the tcR package in R, with sharing normalized by the product of cloneset sizes. To study raw recombination without the effects of thymic and clonal selection, out-of-frame nonproductive sequences were analyzed. TCRdb reworked the public reads: Q25 trimming with fastp, MiXCR clone assembly, productive beta chains retained. Identical CDR3 protein sequences are pooled into one entry, listed with their most common genes and DNA. The V and J calls were not made by the authors but by TCRdb's processing. A total of hundreds of thousands of distinct CDR3 sequences appear in this sample, 8% to 9% of them only once. The ten largest clones capture around 0.98% of the sample.

CDR1 and CDR2 are read off the germline V gene as MDHEN and SYDVKM. V loses 4 bases, J loses 0 bases, and the germline ends lie 12 bases apart. Inclusive of the bounding cysteine and phenylalanine, the CDR3 is 16 residues long. The retained sequence is limited to the CDR3, 48 bases, with the frame set at the first base. This sample was shared with a second study, whose subject was yellow fever vaccine responses in identical twins. That second publication adds: According to the authors, the vaccine-induced T cell response in identical twins seemed to be partly convergent and partly specific to each individual. In identical twins, the study followed T cell clones that responded to the vaccine with precision.

The receptor's source is a woman under 30 in good health. This sequence uses TRBV28 and TRBJ2-2; the D gene assignment is ambiguous. Sequenced sample: PBMCs. The encoded CDR3 is CASSSPEPANTGELFF. The DNA reads as follows: TGTGCCAGCAGTTCTCCAGAACCTGCGAACACCGGGGAGCTGTTTTTT. With the portions outside the CDR3 filled from the reference TRBV28 and TRBJ2-2 genes, the complete variable region becomes DVKVTQSSRYLVKRTGEKVFLECVQDMDHENMFWYRQDPGLGLRLIYFSYDVKMKEKGDIPEGYSVSREKKERFSLILESASTNQTSMYLCASSSPEPANTGELFFGEGSRLTVL.